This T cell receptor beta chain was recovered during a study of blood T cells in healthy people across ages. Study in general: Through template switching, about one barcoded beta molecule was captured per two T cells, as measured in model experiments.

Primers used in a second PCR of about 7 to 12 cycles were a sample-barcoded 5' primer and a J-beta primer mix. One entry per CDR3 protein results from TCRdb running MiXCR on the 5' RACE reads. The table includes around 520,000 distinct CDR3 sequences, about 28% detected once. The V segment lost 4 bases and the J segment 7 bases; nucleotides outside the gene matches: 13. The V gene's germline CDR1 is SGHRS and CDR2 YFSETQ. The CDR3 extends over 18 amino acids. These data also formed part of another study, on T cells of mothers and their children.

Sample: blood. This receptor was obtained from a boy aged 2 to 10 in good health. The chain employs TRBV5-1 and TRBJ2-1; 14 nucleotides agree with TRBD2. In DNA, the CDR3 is TGCGCCAGCAGCCGCCAGCTGGGGACTAGCGGGAGTGCGAATGAGCAGTTCTTC. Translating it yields CASSRQLGTSGSANEQFF. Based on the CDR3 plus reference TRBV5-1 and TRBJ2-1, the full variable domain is KAGVTQTPRYLIKTRGQQVTLSCSPISGHRSVSWYQQTPGQGLQFLFEYFSETQRNKGNFPGRFSGRQFSNSRSEMNVSTLELGDSALYLCASSRQLGTSGSANEQFFGPGTRLTVL.